The sequence of this T cell receptor (beta chain) was determined in a study of beta chain features in type 1 diabetes. Study-wide findings and caveats: A moderate, significant TCRB CDR3 shortening appeared in type 1 diabetes across four CD4+ subsets. VDJ junctions from patients with type 1 diabetes contained fewer insertions and more deletions.

This CDR3 has 15 residues. V was shortened by 1 base and J by 3 bases, with 13 bases between the two germline ends. Germline assignment: CDR1 MDHEN and CDR2 SYDVKM. Markers CD45RO/CCR7/CD25/CD127/CD95/CD27 served to sort CD4+ naive, central memory, regulatory and stem cell-like memory cells. The investigators reverse transcribed all of the isolated RNA, so they sequenced expressed TCRB transcripts. Clones were read by immunoSEQ multiplex PCR, and TCRdb kept only the in-frame ones, dropping some. The sample comprises roughly 140,000 clones, under 13% of which are singletons, and 0.45% to 0.5% rests with the top ten. For this clone: Its antigen is unidentified.

Source material: central memory CD4+ T cells from blood. The chain couples TRBV28 to TRBJ2-7, with D unclear. The source of this sequence is a man aged 25 to 40 with type 1 diabetes. The CDR3 nucleotides read TGTGCCAGCAGTTTATCAGGCAACCCCAGCTACGAGCAGTACTTC. It encodes CASSLSGNPSYEQYF.